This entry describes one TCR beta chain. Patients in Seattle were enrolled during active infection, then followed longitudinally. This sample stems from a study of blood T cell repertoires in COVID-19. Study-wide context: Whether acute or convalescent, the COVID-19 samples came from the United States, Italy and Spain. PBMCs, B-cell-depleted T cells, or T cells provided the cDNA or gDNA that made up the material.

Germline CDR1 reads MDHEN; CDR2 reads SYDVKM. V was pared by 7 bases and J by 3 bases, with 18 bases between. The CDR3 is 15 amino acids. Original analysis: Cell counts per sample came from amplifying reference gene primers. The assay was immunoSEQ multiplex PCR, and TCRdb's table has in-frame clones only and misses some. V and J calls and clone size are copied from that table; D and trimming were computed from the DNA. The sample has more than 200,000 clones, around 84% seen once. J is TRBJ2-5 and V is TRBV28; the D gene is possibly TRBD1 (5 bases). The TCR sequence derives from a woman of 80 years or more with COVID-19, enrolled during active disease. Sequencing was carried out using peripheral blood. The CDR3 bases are TGTGCCAGCATCGCAGATGGACATCTAAAAGAGACCCAGTACTTC. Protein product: CASIADGHLKETQYF.